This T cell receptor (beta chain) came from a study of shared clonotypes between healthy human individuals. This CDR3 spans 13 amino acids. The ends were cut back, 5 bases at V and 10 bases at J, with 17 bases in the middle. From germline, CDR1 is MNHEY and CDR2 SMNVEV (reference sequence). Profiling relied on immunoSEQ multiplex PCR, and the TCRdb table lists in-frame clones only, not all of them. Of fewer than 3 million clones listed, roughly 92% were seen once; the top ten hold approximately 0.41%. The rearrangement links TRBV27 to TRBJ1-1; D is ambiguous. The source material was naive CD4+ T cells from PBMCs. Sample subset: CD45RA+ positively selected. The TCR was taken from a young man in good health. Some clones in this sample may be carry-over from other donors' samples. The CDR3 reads CASSPRPLRGAFF. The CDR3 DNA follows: TGTGCCAGCAGTCCGCGCCCTCTTCGGGGAGCTTTCTTT.